Listed below are T cell receptor beta chains from one sample, sequenced in a study of identical twins. A single record per CDR3 protein comes from TCRdb applying MiXCR to the 5' RACE reads. The table has some 760,000 distinct CDR3 sequences, around a sixth seen once. These data also formed part of another study, on T cells expressing NK-cell markers.

The sample consisted of PBMCs. Source of these receptors: a woman between 18 and 29 years old in good health. Each CDR3 is given with its conserved first and last residue. The order of the fields is V gene, J gene, CDR3 protein.

TRBV29-1	TRBJ2-7	CSVEFMGQGTSEQYF
TRBV20-1	TRBJ1-2	CSARDYSDTF
TRBV6-2/TRBV6-3	TRBJ2-3	CASSYRLAGGTRTDTQYF
TRBV12-3/TRBV12-4	TRBJ2-5	CASSFGRSQETQYF
TRBV4-2	TRBJ2-3	CASSQDRGGTDTQYF
TRBV12-3/TRBV12-4	TRBJ2-5	CASSYRGQGLKETQYF
TRBV12-3/TRBV12-4	TRBJ1-1	CASSLWQVNTEAFF
TRBV7-9	TRBJ1-6	CASSRIQGIFYNSPLHF
TRBV7-2	TRBJ2-1	CANSWFGGGYNEQFF
TRBV20-1	TRBJ2-7	CSARPGGSEQYF
TRBV6-5	TRBJ1-6	CASSYSDGGRGSPLHF
TRBV20-1	TRBJ2-1	CSARWEAYEQFF
TRBV12-3/TRBV12-4	TRBJ2-3	CASSSRLGTQYF
TRBV7-7	TRBJ2-1	CASSFSGRDEQFF
TRBV12-3/TRBV12-4	TRBJ2-2	CASSLFPRTGNTGELFF
TRBV7-2	TRBJ1-1	CASSPNRGTEAFF
TRBV5-1	TRBJ2-6	CASSLPVGSGANVLTF
TRBV5-1	TRBJ1-1	CASSLVPGGTLSAEAFF
TRBV5-5	TRBJ2-7	CASSPLPKSYEQYF
TRBV12-3/TRBV12-4	TRBJ1-5	CASSKTGNVDQPQHF
TRBV2	TRBJ2-1	CASSGRQAQSRNEQFF
TRBV12-3/TRBV12-4	TRBJ2-1	CASRKQGGGNEQFF
TRBV5-1	TRBJ2-1	CASSERGVYNEQFF
TRBV20-1	TRBJ2-3	CCARTAGAGVGTDTQYF
TRBV27	TRBJ2-7	CASSLGGQGVYSYEQYF
TRBV15	TRBJ2-5	CATSREGLAEETQYF
TRBV20-1	TRBJ2-7	CSAGLGQGNEQYF
TRBV12-3/TRBV12-4	TRBJ2-3	CASQTGGKDTQYF
TRBV19	TRBJ1-1	CASVGNTEAFF
TRBV12-3/TRBV12-4	TRBJ2-1	CASSTGPLMGQFF
TRBV5-1	TRBJ2-2	CASSLEGQVPGELFF
TRBV15	TRBJ2-7	CATSKEYEQYF
TRBV7-9	TRBJ2-5	CASSLPGTFFAETQYF
TRBV7-9	TRBJ1-1	CASSLASGGHFF
TRBV12-3/TRBV12-4	TRBJ2-7	CASRPTGGHEQYF
TRBV12-3/TRBV12-4	TRBJ2-7	CASSFHSSYEQYF
TRBV6-5	TRBJ2-3	CASSYRGGLSTDTQYF
TRBV5-6	TRBJ2-3	CASSFRLAGVYSTDTQYF
TRBV10-3	TRBJ2-3	CAISERGPLTDTQYF
TRBV20-1	TRBJ2-7	CSGSKHRDPYEQYF
TRBV6-5	TRBJ2-1	CASSYDIQTMFPWSNEQFF
TRBV12-3/TRBV12-4	TRBJ2-3	CASSLARGAGTDTQYF
TRBV7-3	TRBJ1-2	CASSLDSSSNYGYTF
TRBV20-1	TRBJ2-7	CSASGSSEQYF
TRBV12-3/TRBV12-4	TRBJ1-1	CASSFRAGGTEAFF
TRBV3-1	TRBJ2-1	CASSHSLGTGLFGEQFF
TRBV12-3/TRBV12-4	TRBJ1-2	CASSPIQDYGYTF
TRBV7-2	TRBJ1-1	CASRPPFGNTEAFF
TRBV6-2/TRBV6-3	TRBJ1-1	CASSSALSVPNTEAFF
TRBV29-1	TRBJ2-1	CSVVTTVPLFF
TRBV11-2	TRBJ2-7	CASSLGLWVRDYEQYF
TRBV29-1	TRBJ2-5	CSVGRQGGVETQYF
TRBV5-1	TRBJ2-3	CASHQGASATDTQYF